The next 13 T cell receptor beta chains were all read from a single sample in a study of blood T cell repertoires in COVID-19. The protocol was immunoSEQ multiplex PCR, while the TCRdb copy is restricted to in-frame clones and leaves out a portion. The sample shows 200,000 to 250,000 clones, around three quarters of them seen only once. Sequences were obtained from peripheral blood. These receptors all come from a woman in her 70s with acute or convalescent COVID-19.

The rearrangement links TRBV19 to TRBJ2-5; 10 bases fit TRBD1. The CDR3 contains 14 residues. The germline V gene has CDR1 LNHDA and CDR2 SQIVND (reference sequence). V lost 4 bases, J lost 5 bases, and 4 bases stayed unmatched. CDR3 nucleotide sequence: TGTGCCAGTAGTACCGGACAGGGGGATGAGACCCAGTACTTC. As protein: CASSTGQGDETQYF. Combining the CDR3 with reference TRBV19 and TRBJ2-5 gives the whole variable domain DGGITQSPKYLFRKEGQNVTLSCEQNLNHDAMYWYRQDPGQGLRLIYYSQIVNDFQKGDIAEGYSVSREKKESFPLTVTSAQKNPTAFYLCASSTGQGDETQYFGPGTRLLVL.

CDR3 in amino acids: CASSFSRGGPGELFF. Written as DNA, the CDR3 is TGTGCCAGCAGCTTCTCGCGGGGTGGTCCCGGGGAGCTGTTTTTT. The chain employs TRBV7-9 and TRBJ2-2; a weak D match, TRBD2 (6 bases). V lost 3 bases and J lost 6, with 14 bases in between. The CDR3 covers 15 residues. Germline CDR1 is SEHNR and CDR2 is FQNEAQ (reference sequence). Full variable domain (missing parts from reference TRBV7-9 and TRBJ2-2): DTGVSQNPRHKITKRGQNVTFRCDPISEHNRLYWYRQTLGQGPEFLTYFQNEAQLEKSRLLSDRFSAERPKGSFSTLEIQRTEQGDSAMYLCASSFSRGGPGELFFGEGSRLTVL.

Here the CDR3 reads CASSPISAGNADTQYF. In DNA, the CDR3 is TGTGCCAGCTCACCTATCTCAGCGGGGAACGCAGATACGCAGTATTTT. The chain combines TRBV18 with TRBJ2-3; TRBD2 matches 7 bases. Germline V gives CDR1 KGHSH, CDR2 LQKENI. The CDR3 is made up of 16 amino acids. V was clipped by 3 bases and J by 4 bases; unmatched bases: 10.

This clone was found once. This chain joins TRBV5-4 and TRBJ2-5, with D maybe TRBD2 (5 bases). Germline V gene lookup returns CDR1 SGHNT and CDR2 YYREEE (reference sequence). The V and J ends lost 6 bases and 5 bases respectively, with 14 bases between them. The CDR3 spans 13 residues. The DNA of the CDR3 is TGTGCCAGCAACAGTATGGGCGGGGAGACCCAGTACTTC. It translates to CASNSMGGETQYF.

V is TRBV6-5 and J is TRBJ1-3; 7 positions agree with TRBD1. The length of the CDR3 is 14 residues. Germline V gene data show CDR1 as MNHEY and CDR2 as SVGAGI. With V trimmed by 8 bases and J by 0 bases, 4 bases remained unmatched. The CDR3 reads CASQDRVSGNTIYF. DNA of the CDR3: TGTGCCAGCCAAGACAGGGTCTCTGGAAACACCATATATTTT.

The chain links TRBV24-1 to TRBJ2-1; 9 bases map to TRBD1. The ends lost 7 bases at V and 5 bases at J; junction bases unmatched: 8. Germline CDR1 reads KGHDR; CDR2 reads SFDVKD. This CDR3 spans 15 amino acids. CDR3 sequence: CATSPAGTGNNEQFF. The CDR3 bases are TGTGCCACCAGCCCTGCCGGGACAGGGAACAATGAGCAGTTCTTC.

The genes are TRBV3-1 (or the pseudogene TRBV3-2) and TRBJ2-7; D possibly corresponds to TRBD2 (7 bases). The CDR3 runs 15 residues. Looked up from germline, CDR1 is LGHDT and CDR2 is YNNKEL (reference sequence). Trimming stripped 0 bases from V and 4 bases from J, with 13 bases between. The DNA for the CDR3 is TGTGCCAGCAGCCAAGATCGGGGGGCCCAATACGAGCAGTACTTC. This gives the protein CASSQDRGAQYEQYF.

This clone was seen a handful of times. The chain is built from TRBV2 and TRBJ1-1, with D unresolved. Germline V gives CDR1 SNHLY, CDR2 FYNNEI. The V end was cut by 4 bases, the J end by 6 bases, with 12 bases between. The CDR3 length is 13 residues. CDR3 loop: CASSGSVVAEAFF. The CDR3 region has the DNA TGTGCCAGCAGTGGATCGGTTGTGGCTGAAGCTTTCTTT.

A word on this clone: This CDR3 is also generated by other DNA sequences in the sample. The chain carries TRBV3-1 (or the pseudogene TRBV3-2) and TRBJ2-3; possible D gene TRBD1, 5 bases. The CDR3 has 12 amino acids. V was trimmed by 1 base and J by 7 bases, leaving 6 bases between them. Germline lookup yields CDR1 LGHDT and CDR2 YNNKEL (reference sequence). CDR3 residues: CASSQGQNTQYF. In nucleotides, the CDR3 is TGTGCCAGCAGCCAAGGACAGAATACGCAGTATTTT.

V and J are TRBV29-1 and TRBJ2-7; 9 nucleotides line up with TRBD2. Germline V gives CDR1 SQVTM, CDR2 ANQGSEA. This CDR3 has 14 amino acids. V shed 6 bases and J 4 bases; nucleotides not matched to a gene: 10. In DNA, the CDR3 is TGCAGCGTGAGAGGGAGCCTAGCGGGGTACGAGCAGTACTTC. Translating it yields CSVRGSLAGYEQYF.

Only one count was recorded for this clone. The V call is TRBV11-3, the J call TRBJ2-1; D is unresolved. Germline values: CDR1 SGHNT, CDR2 YENEEA. This CDR3 contains 11 residues. Trimming removed 5 bases from V and 10 bases from J, with 9 bases in between. The CDR3 reads CASSLTGEQFF. The CDR3 DNA reads as TGTGCCAGCAGCCTGACCGGGGAGCAGTTCTTC.

The genes are TRBV7-2 and TRBJ2-2, with no clear D. The CDR3 loop spans 16 amino acids. Germline CDR1 SGHTA, CDR2 FQGNSA. V shed 3 bases and J shed 0 bases, with 11 bases lying between them. CDR3 DNA: TGTGCCAGCAGCTTTGGCGGATCGGCGAACACCGGGGAGCTGTTTTTT. Translated: CASSFGGSANTGELFF.

This chain uses TRBV12-5 with TRBJ2-4; possibly TRBD2 for D (6 bases). V gave up 6 bases and J gave up 3 bases, with 15 bases separating them. The CDR3 runs to 15 residues. Germline V gives CDR1 LGHNT, CDR2 FRNRAP. CDR3 in DNA: TGTGCTAGTGGGGAGGAGGGCATAGGCAAAAACATTCAGTACTTC. Protein: CASGEEGIGKNIQYF.